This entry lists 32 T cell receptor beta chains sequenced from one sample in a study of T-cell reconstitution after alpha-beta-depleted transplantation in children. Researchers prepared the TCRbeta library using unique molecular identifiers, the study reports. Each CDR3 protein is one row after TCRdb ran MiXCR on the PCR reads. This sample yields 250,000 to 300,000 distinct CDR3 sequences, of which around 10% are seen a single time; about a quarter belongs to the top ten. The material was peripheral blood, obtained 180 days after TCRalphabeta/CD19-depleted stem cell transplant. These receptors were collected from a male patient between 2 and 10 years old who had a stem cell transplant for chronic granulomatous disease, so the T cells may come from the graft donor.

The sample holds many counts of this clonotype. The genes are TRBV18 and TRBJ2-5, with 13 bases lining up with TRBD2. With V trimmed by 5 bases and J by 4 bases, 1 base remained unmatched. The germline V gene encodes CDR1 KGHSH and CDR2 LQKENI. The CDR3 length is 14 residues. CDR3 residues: CASSGLAGVETQYF. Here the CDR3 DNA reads TGTGCCAGCTCAGGACTAGCGGGAGTAGAGACCCAGTACTTC.

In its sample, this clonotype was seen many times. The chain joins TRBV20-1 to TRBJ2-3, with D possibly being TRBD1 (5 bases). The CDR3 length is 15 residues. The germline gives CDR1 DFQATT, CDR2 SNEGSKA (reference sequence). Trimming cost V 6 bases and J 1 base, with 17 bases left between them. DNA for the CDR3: TGCAGTGCCAGACAGTTGGGTTCGGGCACAGATACGCAGTATTTT. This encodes CSARQLGSGTDTQYF.

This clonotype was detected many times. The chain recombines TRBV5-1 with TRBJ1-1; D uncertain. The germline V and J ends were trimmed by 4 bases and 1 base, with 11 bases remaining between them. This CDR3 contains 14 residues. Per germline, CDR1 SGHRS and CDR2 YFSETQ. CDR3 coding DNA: TGCGCCAGCAGCGCGACTTTGGGGAACACTGAAGCTTTCTTT. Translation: CASSATLGNTEAFF.

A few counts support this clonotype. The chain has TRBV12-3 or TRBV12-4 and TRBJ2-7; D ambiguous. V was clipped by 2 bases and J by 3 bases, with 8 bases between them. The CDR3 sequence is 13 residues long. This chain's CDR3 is CASSLYSFYEQYF. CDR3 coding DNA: TGTGCCAGCAGTTTATACAGTTTCTACGAGCAGTACTTC.

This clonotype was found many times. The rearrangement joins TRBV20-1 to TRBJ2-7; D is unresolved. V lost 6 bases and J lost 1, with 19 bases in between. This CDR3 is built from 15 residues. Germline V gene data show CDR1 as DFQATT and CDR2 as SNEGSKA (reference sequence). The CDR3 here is CSALNFGSNSYEQYF. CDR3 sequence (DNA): TGCAGTGCACTAAACTTCGGCAGCAATTCCTACGAGCAGTACTTC.

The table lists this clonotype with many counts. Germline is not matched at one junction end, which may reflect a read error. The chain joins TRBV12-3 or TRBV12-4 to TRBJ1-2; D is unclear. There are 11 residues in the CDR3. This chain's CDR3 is CASSLGGGYTF. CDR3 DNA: TGCGCCAGCAGCTTGGGCGGCGGCTACACCTTC.

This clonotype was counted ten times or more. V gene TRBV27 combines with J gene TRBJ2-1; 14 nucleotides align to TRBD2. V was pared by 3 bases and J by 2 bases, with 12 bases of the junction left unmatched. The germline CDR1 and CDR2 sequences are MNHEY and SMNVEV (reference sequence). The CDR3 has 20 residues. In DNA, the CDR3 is TGTGCCAGCAGTTTTTGGATCGTCCCGGGACTAGCGGGAGCCTACAATGAGCAGTTCTTC. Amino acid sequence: CASSFWIVPGLAGAYNEQFF.

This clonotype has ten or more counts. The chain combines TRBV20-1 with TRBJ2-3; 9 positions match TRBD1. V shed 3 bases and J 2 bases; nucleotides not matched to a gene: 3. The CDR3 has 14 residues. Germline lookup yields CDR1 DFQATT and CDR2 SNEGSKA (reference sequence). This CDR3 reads CSARDRGVTDTQYF. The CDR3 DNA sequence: TGCAGTGCTAGGGACAGGGGAGTCACAGATACGCAGTATTTT.

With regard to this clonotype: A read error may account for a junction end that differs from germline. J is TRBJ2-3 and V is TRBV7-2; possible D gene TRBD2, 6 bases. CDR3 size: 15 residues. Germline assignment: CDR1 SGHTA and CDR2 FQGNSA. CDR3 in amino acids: CASSLAGGSKDTQYF. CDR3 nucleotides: TGTGCCAGCAGCTTAGCCGGGGGAAGCAAAGATACGCAGTATTTT.

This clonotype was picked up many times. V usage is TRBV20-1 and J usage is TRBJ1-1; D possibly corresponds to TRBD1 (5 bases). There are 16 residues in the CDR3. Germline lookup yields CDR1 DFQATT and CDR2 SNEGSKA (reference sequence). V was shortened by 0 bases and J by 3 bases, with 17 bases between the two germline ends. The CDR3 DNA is TGCAGTGCTAGAGACACGACAGACCCATTTTACACTGAAGCTTTCTTT. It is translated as CSARDTTDPFYTEAFF.

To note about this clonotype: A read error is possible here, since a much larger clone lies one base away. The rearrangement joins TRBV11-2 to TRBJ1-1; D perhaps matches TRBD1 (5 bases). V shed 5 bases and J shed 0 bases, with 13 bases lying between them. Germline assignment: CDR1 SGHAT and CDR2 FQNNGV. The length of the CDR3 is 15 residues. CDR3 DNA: TGTGCCAGCAGCACCCTCAGGGAGCTGAACACTGAAGCTTTCTTT. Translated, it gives CASSTLRELNTEAFF.

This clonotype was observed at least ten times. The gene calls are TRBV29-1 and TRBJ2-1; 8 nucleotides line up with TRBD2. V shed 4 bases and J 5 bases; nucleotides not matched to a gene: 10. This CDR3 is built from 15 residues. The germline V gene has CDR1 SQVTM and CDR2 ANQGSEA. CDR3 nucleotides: TGCAGCGTTGCGAGGCTAGCGGGTATAGACAATGAGCAGTTCTTC. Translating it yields CSVARLAGIDNEQFF.

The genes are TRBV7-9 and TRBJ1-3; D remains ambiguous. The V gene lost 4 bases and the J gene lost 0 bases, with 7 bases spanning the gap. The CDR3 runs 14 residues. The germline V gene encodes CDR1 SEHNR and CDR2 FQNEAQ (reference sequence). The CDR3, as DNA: TGTGCCAGCAGCTACTGGACCTCTGGAAACACCATATATTTT. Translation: CASSYWTSGNTIYF.

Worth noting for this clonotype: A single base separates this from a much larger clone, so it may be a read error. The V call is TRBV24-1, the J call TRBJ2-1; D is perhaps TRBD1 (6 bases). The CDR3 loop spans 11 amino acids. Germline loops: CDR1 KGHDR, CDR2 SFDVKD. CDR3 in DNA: TGTGCCACCAGTGGACAGGATGAGCAGTCCTTC. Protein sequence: CATSGQDEQSF.

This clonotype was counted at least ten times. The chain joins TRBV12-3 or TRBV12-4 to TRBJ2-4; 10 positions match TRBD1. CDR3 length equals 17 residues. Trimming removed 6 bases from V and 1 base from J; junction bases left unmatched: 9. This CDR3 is CASRATTGGYAKNIQYF. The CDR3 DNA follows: TGTGCCAGCAGGGCAACGACAGGGGGCTATGCCAAAAACATTCAGTACTTC.

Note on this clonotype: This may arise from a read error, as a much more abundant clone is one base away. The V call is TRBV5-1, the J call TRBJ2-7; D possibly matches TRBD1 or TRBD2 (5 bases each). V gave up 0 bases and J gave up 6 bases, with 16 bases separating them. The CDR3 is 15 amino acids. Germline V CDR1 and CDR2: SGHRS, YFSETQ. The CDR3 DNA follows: TGCGCCAGCAGCTTGGCCGTTAACGAGGGGAGCGAGCAGTACTTC. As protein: CASSLAVNEGSEQYF.

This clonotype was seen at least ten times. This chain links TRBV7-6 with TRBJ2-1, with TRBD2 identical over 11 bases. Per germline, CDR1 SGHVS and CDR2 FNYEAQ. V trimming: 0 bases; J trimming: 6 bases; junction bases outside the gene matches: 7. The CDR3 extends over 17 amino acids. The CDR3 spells CASSLAVSSGGPNEQFF. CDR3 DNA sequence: TGTGCCAGCAGCTTAGCAGTTTCTAGCGGGGGGCCCAATGAGCAGTTCTTC.

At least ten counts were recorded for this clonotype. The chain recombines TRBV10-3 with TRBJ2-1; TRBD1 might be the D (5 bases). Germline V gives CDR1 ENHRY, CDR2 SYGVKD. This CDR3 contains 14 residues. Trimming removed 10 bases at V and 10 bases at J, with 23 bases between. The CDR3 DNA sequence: TGTGCCACGACTCAAGACAGTTGGGTCGACGAGCAGTTCTTC. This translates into CATTQDSWVDEQFF.

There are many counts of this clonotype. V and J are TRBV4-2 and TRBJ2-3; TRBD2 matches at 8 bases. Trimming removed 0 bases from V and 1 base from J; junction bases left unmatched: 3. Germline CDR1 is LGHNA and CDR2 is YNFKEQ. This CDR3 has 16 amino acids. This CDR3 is CASSQEGSGGTDTQYF. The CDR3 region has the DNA TGTGCCAGCAGCCAAGAAGGTAGCGGGGGCACAGATACGCAGTATTTT.

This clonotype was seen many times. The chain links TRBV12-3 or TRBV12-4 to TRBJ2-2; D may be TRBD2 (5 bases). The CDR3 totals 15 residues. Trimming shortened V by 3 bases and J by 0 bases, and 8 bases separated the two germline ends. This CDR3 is CASSFGVSNTGELFF. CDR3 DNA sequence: TGTGCCAGCAGTTTCGGGGTTTCGAACACCGGGGAGCTGTTTTTT.

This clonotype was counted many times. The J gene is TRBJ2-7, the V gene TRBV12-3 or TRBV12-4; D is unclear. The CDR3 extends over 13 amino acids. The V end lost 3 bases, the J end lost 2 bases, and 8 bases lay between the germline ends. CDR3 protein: CASSFGLPYEQYF. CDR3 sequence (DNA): TGTGCCAGCAGTTTTGGGCTACCCTACGAGCAGTACTTC.

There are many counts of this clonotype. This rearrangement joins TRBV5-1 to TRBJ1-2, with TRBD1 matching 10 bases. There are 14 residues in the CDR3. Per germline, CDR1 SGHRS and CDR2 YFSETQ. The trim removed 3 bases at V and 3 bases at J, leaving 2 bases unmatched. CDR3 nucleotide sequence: TGCGCCAGCAGCTCGACAGGGGGCGACTATGGCTACACCTTC. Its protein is CASSSTGGDYGYTF.

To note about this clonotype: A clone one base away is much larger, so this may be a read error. CDR3 sequence: CASSSTVVRAKNIQYF. The DNA for the CDR3 is TGCGCCAGCAGCTCGACAGTTGTGAGAGCCAAAAACATTCAGTACTTC. The V gene is TRBV5-1, the J gene TRBJ2-4, with a weak D call TRBD1 (5 bases). The length of the CDR3 is 16 residues. Looked up from germline, CDR1 is SGHRS and CDR2 is YFSETQ. V gave up 3 bases and J gave up 0 bases, with 13 bases separating them.

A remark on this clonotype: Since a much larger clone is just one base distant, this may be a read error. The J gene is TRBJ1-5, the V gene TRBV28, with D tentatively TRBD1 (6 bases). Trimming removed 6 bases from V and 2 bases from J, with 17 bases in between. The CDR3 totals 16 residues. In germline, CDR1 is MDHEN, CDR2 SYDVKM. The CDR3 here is CASSAYRVWGNQPQHF. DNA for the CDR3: TGTGCCAGCAGCGCTTACAGGGTTTGGGGCAATCAGCCCCAGCATTTT.

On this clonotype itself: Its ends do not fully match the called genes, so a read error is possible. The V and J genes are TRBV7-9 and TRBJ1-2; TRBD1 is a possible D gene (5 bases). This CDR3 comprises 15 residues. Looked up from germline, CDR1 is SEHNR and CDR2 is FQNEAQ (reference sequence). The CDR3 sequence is CASSFLRPTEYGYTF. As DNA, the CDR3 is TGTGCGAGCAGCTTCCTACGCCCGACAGAGTATGGCTACACCTTC.

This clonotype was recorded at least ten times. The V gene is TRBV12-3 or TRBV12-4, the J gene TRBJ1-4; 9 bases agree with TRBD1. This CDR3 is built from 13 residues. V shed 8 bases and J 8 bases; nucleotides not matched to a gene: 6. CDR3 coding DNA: TGTGCCAGCTGGGGACAGGGATTAGAAAAACTGTTTTTT. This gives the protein CASWGQGLEKLFF.

CDR3 loop: CASSQDRVSTNEKLFF. The CDR3 nucleotides read TGTGCCAGCAGTCAGGACAGGGTTTCAACTAATGAAAAACTGTTTTTT. The rearrangement links TRBV2 to TRBJ1-4; the match to TRBD1 covers 8 bases. This CDR3 contains 16 residues. V dropped 5 bases and J dropped 0; count of bases not matched to a gene: 5. Germline lookup yields CDR1 SNHLY and CDR2 FYNNEI.

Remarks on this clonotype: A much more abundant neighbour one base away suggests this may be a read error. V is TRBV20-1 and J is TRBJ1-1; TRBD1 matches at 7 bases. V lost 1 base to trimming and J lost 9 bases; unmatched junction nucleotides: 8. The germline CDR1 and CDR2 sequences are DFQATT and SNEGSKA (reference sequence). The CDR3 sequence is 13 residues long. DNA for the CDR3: TGCAGTGCTAGAGGCAGGGGGGCGACTAAAGCTTTCTTT. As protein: CSARGRGATKAFF.

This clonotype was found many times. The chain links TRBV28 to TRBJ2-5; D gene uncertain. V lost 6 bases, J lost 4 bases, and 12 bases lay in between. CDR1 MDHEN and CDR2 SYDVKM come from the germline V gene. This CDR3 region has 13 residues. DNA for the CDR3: TGTGCCAGCAGACCACCCTGGGGAGAGACCCAGTACTTC. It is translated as CASRPPWGETQYF.

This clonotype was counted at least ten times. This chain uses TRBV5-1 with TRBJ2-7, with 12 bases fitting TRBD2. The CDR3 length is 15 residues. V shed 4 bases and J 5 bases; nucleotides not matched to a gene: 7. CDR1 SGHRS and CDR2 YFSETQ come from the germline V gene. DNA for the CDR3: TGCGCCAGCAGCGCGACTAGCGGGAGTCTTCACGAGCAGTACTTC. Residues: CASSATSGSLHEQYF.

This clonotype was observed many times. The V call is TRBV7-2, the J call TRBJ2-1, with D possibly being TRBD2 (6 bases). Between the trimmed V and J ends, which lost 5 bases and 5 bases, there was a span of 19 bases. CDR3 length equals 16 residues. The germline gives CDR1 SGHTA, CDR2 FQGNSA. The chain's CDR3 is CASSPRGTRGNNEQFF. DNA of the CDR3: TGTGCCAGCAGCCCCCGCGGGACCCGGGGCAACAATGAGCAGTTCTTC.

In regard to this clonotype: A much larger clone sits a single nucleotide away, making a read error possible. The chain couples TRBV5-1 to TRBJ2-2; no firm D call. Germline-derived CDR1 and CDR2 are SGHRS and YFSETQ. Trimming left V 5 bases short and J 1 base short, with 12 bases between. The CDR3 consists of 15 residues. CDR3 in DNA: TGCGCCAGCAGGACGACCTCAATGAACACCGGGGAGCTGTTTTTT. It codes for CASRTTSMNTGELFF.